A selection of T cell receptor beta chains follows, all from one sample in a study of post-analysis software for immune sequencing data. TCRdb analysed the PCR reads with MiXCR anew, one entry per CDR3 protein. The sample yields 400,000 to 500,000 distinct CDR3 sequences, less than 40% seen once. The sample comprised blood. These receptors all come from a girl aged 2-10 years with multiple sclerosis. CDR3s include the opening cysteine and the closing phenylalanine or tryptophan. The order of the fields is D gene, CDR3 length, clone size, V gene, J gene, CDR3 DNA, CDR3 protein. A D gene is named only where the DNA matches it firmly. Only part of the rows carry a size: once, few, many, or a class if the clone is expanded.

d_gene: .
len: 11
abundance: few
v_gene: TRBV12-3/TRBV12-4
j_gene: TRBJ1-1
CDR3nt: TGTGCCAGCAGTGTCAGGGAAGAAGCTTTCTTT
CDR3aa: CASSVREEAFF

d_gene: .
len: 15
abundance: many
v_gene: TRBV5-1
j_gene: TRBJ2-7
CDR3nt: TGCGCCAGCAGCTTGAGGGCGGGATGGGTCTCCGAGCAGTACTTC
CDR3aa: CASSLRAGWVSEQYF

d_gene: TRBD1
len: 14
abundance: few
v_gene: TRBV6-6
j_gene: TRBJ1-2
CDR3nt: TGTGCCAGCGCCTCCGGACAGGGGAACTATGGCTACACCTTC
CDR3aa: CASASGQGNYGYTF

d_gene: TRBD2
len: 15
abundance: .
v_gene: TRBV10-3
j_gene: TRBJ2-5
CDR3nt: TGTGCCATCAGTGTGGGGGGGGGTTTCCAAGAGACCCAGTACTTC
CDR3aa: CAISVGGGFQETQYF

d_gene: TRBD1
len: 13
abundance: many
v_gene: TRBV20-1
j_gene: TRBJ1-2
CDR3nt: TGCAGTGCTAGGCAGGGGGCGAACTATGGCTACACCTTC
CDR3aa: CSARQGANYGYTF

d_gene: .
len: 13
abundance: .
v_gene: TRBV20-1
j_gene: TRBJ2-7
CDR3nt: TGCAGTGCCACCTCGGCTTCGTATGACGAGCAGTACTTC
CDR3aa: CSATSASYDEQYF

d_gene: .
len: 14
abundance: .
v_gene: TRBV20-1
j_gene: TRBJ2-7
CDR3nt: TGCAGTGCTAGAGACCATCGAGGGGCCTACGAGCAGTACTTC
CDR3aa: CSARDHRGAYEQYF

d_gene: .
len: 15
abundance: .
v_gene: TRBV15
j_gene: TRBJ1-1
CDR3nt: TGTGCCACCAGCAGAGATAACAGTTTGTACACTGAAGCTTTCTTT
CDR3aa: CATSRDNSLYTEAFF

d_gene: .
len: 14
abundance: few
v_gene: TRBV5-4
j_gene: TRBJ1-4
CDR3nt: TGTGCCAGCAGCTTAGGGAGGCGGGATGAAAAACTGTTTTTT
CDR3aa: CASSLGRRDEKLFF

d_gene: .
len: 15
abundance: .
v_gene: TRBV5-5
j_gene: TRBJ1-3
CDR3nt: TGTGCCAGCAGCTCGACCCAGGACTCAGGAAACACCATATATTTT
CDR3aa: CASSSTQDSGNTIYF

d_gene: .
len: 14
abundance: .
v_gene: TRBV30
j_gene: TRBJ2-2
CDR3nt: TGTGCCTGGAGTTCAGGGGTAGGCACCGGGGAGCTGTTTTTT
CDR3aa: CAWSSGVGTGELFF

d_gene: .
len: 15
abundance: .
v_gene: TRBV7-6
j_gene: TRBJ1-1
CDR3nt: TGTGCCAGCAGCTTACAGACAGGCTTGAACACTGAAGCTTTCTTT
CDR3aa: CASSLQTGLNTEAFF

d_gene: .
len: 16
abundance: .
v_gene: TRBV5-4
j_gene: TRBJ1-5
CDR3nt: TGTGCCAGCAGCTTAGGTATCAGGGTTAGTAGGGAGCCCCAGCATTTT
CDR3aa: CASSLGIRVSREPQHF

d_gene: TRBD1
len: 16
abundance: .
v_gene: TRBV5-5
j_gene: TRBJ2-7
CDR3nt: TGTGCCAGCAGCCTGTTTTGGACAGGGAATTCCTACGGGCAGTACTTC
CDR3aa: CASSLFWTGNSYGQYF

d_gene: .
len: 16
abundance: .
v_gene: TRBV4-1
j_gene: TRBJ2-2
CDR3nt: TGCGCCAGCAGCCAACGACCAGGACACTACACCGGGGAGCTGTTTTTT
CDR3aa: CASSQRPGHYTGELFF

d_gene: .
len: 14
abundance: .
v_gene: TRBV7-8
j_gene: TRBJ2-5
CDR3nt: TGTGCCAGCAGCTTTAGGGCCCCTGGCGAGACCCAGTACTTC
CDR3aa: CASSFRAPGETQYF

d_gene: TRBD1
len: 10
abundance: few
v_gene: TRBV29-1
j_gene: TRBJ2-1
CDR3nt: TGCAGCGTTTGGGACAGTGAGCAGTTCTTC
CDR3aa: CSVWDSEQFF

d_gene: TRBD2
len: 16
abundance: .
v_gene: TRBV3-1
j_gene: TRBJ2-1
CDR3nt: TGTGCCAGCAGCCAAGAAGGCCTAGCGGGAGACAATGAGCAGTTCTTC
CDR3aa: CASSQEGLAGDNEQFF

d_gene: .
len: 16
abundance: .
v_gene: TRBV4-3
j_gene: TRBJ1-4
CDR3nt: TGCGCCAGCAGCCAAACTAGCGGGAGGGCGGATGAAAAACTGTTTTTT
CDR3aa: CASSQTSGRADEKLFF

d_gene: .
len: 15
abundance: .
v_gene: TRBV3-1
j_gene: TRBJ2-4
CDR3nt: TGTGCCAGCAGCCAAGGGGCACTAGCCAAAAACATTCAGTACTTC
CDR3aa: CASSQGALAKNIQYF

d_gene: TRBD1
len: 15
abundance: .
v_gene: TRBV5-1
j_gene: TRBJ2-1
CDR3nt: TGCGCCAGCAGCTTGGAGGACAGGCCTAACAATGAGCAGTTCTTC
CDR3aa: CASSLEDRPNNEQFF

d_gene: .
len: 11
abundance: few
v_gene: TRBV2
j_gene: TRBJ2-5
CDR3nt: TGTGCCAGCAGCCGTAGCGAGACCCAGTACTTC
CDR3aa: CASSRSETQYF

d_gene: .
len: 14
abundance: once
v_gene: TRBV10-3
j_gene: TRBJ2-3
CDR3nt: TGTGCCACCAGTGAGTCGGTAGCCGGAGATACGCAGTATTTT
CDR3aa: CATSESVAGDTQYF

d_gene: TRBD1
len: 18
abundance: .
v_gene: TRBV7-8
j_gene: TRBJ2-5
CDR3nt: TGTGCCAGCAGCTCAAGGGTCCGCGGACAGGGCGGTGTAGAGACCCAGTACTTC
CDR3aa: CASSSRVRGQGGVETQYF

d_gene: .
len: 13
abundance: .
v_gene: TRBV20-1
j_gene: TRBJ2-3
CDR3nt: TGCAGACTATTATCCCGGGGAACAGATACGCAGTATTTT
CDR3aa: CRLLSRGTDTQYF

d_gene: .
len: 16
abundance: .
v_gene: TRBV24-1
j_gene: TRBJ2-3
CDR3nt: TGTGCCACCAGTGACCGCCTTGGAGGGGTCACAGATACGCAGTATTTT
CDR3aa: CATSDRLGGVTDTQYF

d_gene: .
len: 15
abundance: once
v_gene: TRBV7-2
j_gene: TRBJ1-5
CDR3nt: TGTGCCAGCAGCTTAGATCTGCGGGGTAACCAGCCCCAGCATTTT
CDR3aa: CASSLDLRGNQPQHF

d_gene: TRBD1
len: 20
abundance: few
v_gene: TRBV25-1
j_gene: TRBJ2-6
CDR3nt: TGTGCCAGCAGTGAACCGACAGGGGGCTCCTCAATCTCTGGGGCCAACGTCCTGACTTTC
CDR3aa: CASSEPTGGSSISGANVLTF

d_gene: .
len: 16
abundance: once
v_gene: TRBV2
j_gene: TRBJ2-5
CDR3nt: TGTGCCAGCAGTGAGGGGTCGGAGAGAAGTTATGAGACCCAGTACTTC
CDR3aa: CASSEGSERSYETQYF

d_gene: TRBD2
len: 15
abundance: .
v_gene: TRBV4-2
j_gene: TRBJ2-5
CDR3nt: TGTGCCAGCAGCCGACTAGCGGGGGGTTCAGAGACCCAGTACTTC
CDR3aa: CASSRLAGGSETQYF

d_gene: TRBD1
len: 15
abundance: few
v_gene: TRBV27
j_gene: TRBJ1-4
CDR3nt: TGTGCCAGCAGTTTTATTTGGCAGGGGGAGGAAAAACTGTTTTTT
CDR3aa: CASSFIWQGEEKLFF

d_gene: .
len: 15
abundance: few
v_gene: TRBV27
j_gene: TRBJ2-7
CDR3nt: TGTGCCAGCAGTGGAGGGAGGGGGAAATCCTACGAGCAGTACTTC
CDR3aa: CASSGGRGKSYEQYF

d_gene: TRBD2
len: 17
abundance: .
v_gene: TRBV7-2
j_gene: TRBJ2-5
CDR3nt: TGTGCCAGCAGCTTAGGGGTCCGGGAGGCTGGTCGAGAGACCCAGTACTTC
CDR3aa: CASSLGVREAGRETQYF

d_gene: TRBD1
len: 17
abundance: .
v_gene: TRBV6-6
j_gene: TRBJ2-3
CDR3nt: TGTGCCAGCAGTACAAGACCGGGACAGATTTTCACAGATACGCAGTATTTT
CDR3aa: CASSTRPGQIFTDTQYF

d_gene: .
len: 17
abundance: .
v_gene: TRBV6-2/TRBV6-3
j_gene: TRBJ2-4
CDR3nt: TGTGCCAGCAGTTACGGCCGACAGGGACTAGCCAAAAACATTCAGTACTTC
CDR3aa: CASSYGRQGLAKNIQYF

d_gene: .
len: 15
abundance: .
v_gene: TRBV2
j_gene: TRBJ2-3
CDR3nt: TGTGCCAGCCGCTCTCAGGGGGGTAGCACAGATACGCAGTATTTT
CDR3aa: CASRSQGGSTDTQYF

d_gene: .
len: 13
abundance: few
v_gene: TRBV9
j_gene: TRBJ2-7
CDR3nt: TGTGCCAGCAGCGTAGATGGGGCTGGCGAGCAGTACTTC
CDR3aa: CASSVDGAGEQYF

d_gene: TRBD1
len: 14
abundance: few
v_gene: TRBV28
j_gene: TRBJ2-7
CDR3nt: TGTGCCAGCACATTTGGGACAGACTCCTACGAGCAGTACTTC
CDR3aa: CASTFGTDSYEQYF

d_gene: .
len: 14
abundance: .
v_gene: TRBV20-1
j_gene: TRBJ2-7
CDR3nt: TGCAGTGCTAGATATAGCCGGGGGAGCTACGAGCAGTACTTC
CDR3aa: CSARYSRGSYEQYF

d_gene: .
len: 13
abundance: .
v_gene: TRBV20-1
j_gene: TRBJ2-2
CDR3nt: TGCAGTGCCCCCGGACAAGTCACCGGGGAGCTGTTTTTT
CDR3aa: CSAPGQVTGELFF

d_gene: TRBD1
len: 16
abundance: once
v_gene: TRBV5-1
j_gene: TRBJ1-4
CDR3nt: TGCGCCAGCAGCGTGTCTTGGGGGACAGACAATGAAAAACTGTTTTTT
CDR3aa: CASSVSWGTDNEKLFF

d_gene: .
len: 14
abundance: .
v_gene: TRBV20-1
j_gene: TRBJ1-6
CDR3nt: TGCAGTGCTAGGAGGGACACCGATAATTCACCCCTCCACTTT
CDR3aa: CSARRDTDNSPLHF

d_gene: TRBD1
len: 13
abundance: .
v_gene: TRBV27
j_gene: TRBJ2-1
CDR3nt: TGTGCCAGCAACGCAGGGGGCTGGGATGAGCAGTTCTTC
CDR3aa: CASNAGGWDEQFF

d_gene: TRBD2
len: 19
abundance: .
v_gene: TRBV28
j_gene: TRBJ2-3
CDR3nt: TGTGCCAGCAGTTTAACCCGACTAGCGGGGGCTCTAGCACCAGATACGCAGTATTTT
CDR3aa: CASSLTRLAGALAPDTQYF

d_gene: TRBD1
len: 16
abundance: .
v_gene: TRBV7-6
j_gene: TRBJ1-4
CDR3nt: TGTGCCAGCAGCTTTGAAGGACAGGGAAATAATGAAAAACTGTTTTTT
CDR3aa: CASSFEGQGNNEKLFF

d_gene: .
len: 15
abundance: .
v_gene: TRBV3-1
j_gene: TRBJ2-2
CDR3nt: TGTGCCAGCAGCCATTCTAATATGGAAACCGGGGAGCTGTTTTTT
CDR3aa: CASSHSNMETGELFF

d_gene: TRBD2
len: 13
abundance: few
v_gene: TRBV20-1
j_gene: TRBJ2-7
CDR3nt: TGCAGTGCTCGGGGACTACGTCTCTACGAGCAGTACTTC
CDR3aa: CSARGLRLYEQYF

d_gene: TRBD1
len: 15
abundance: .
v_gene: TRBV20-1
j_gene: TRBJ1-1
CDR3nt: TGCAGTGCTAGTGGGGGGGGACAGGGGTTCACTGAAGCTTTCTTT
CDR3aa: CSASGGGQGFTEAFF

d_gene: .
len: 13
abundance: .
v_gene: TRBV27
j_gene: TRBJ1-5
CDR3nt: TGTGCCAGCAGTCCGTTAGGGGTTCAGCCCCAGCATTTT
CDR3aa: CASSPLGVQPQHF